These 10 T cell receptor beta chains share one sample of origin, sequenced in a study of blood T cell repertoires in COVID-19. TCRdb's table, derived via immunoSEQ multiplex PCR, lists solely in-frame clones and lacks some. The sample consists of tens of thousands of clones, approximately 82% of them appearing once. The specimen sequenced was peripheral blood. These TCRs come from a woman between 55 and 75 years old with acute or convalescent COVID-19.

The chain employs TRBV14 and TRBJ1-1; the match to TRBD1 covers 9 bases. CDR1 is SGHDN and CDR2 is FVKESK in the germline V gene. CDR3 size: 17 residues. The V segment lost 2 bases and the J segment 2 bases; nucleotides outside the gene matches: 9. The CDR3 reads CASSQRGTGGANTEAFF. Written as DNA, the CDR3 is TGTGCCAGCAGCCAAAGAGGAACAGGGGGCGCAAACACTGAAGCTTTCTTT.

The chain uses TRBV7-8 and TRBJ1-4; D is ambiguous. Germline V gene sequence: CDR1 SGHVS, CDR2 FQNEAQ. The CDR3 is made up of 14 amino acids. Trimming removed 7 bases at V and 0 bases at J, with 9 bases between. The CDR3 nucleotides are TGTGCCAGCATGGAGCTCGCAACTAATGAAAAACTGTTTTTT. Translation: CASMELATNEKLFF.

This sequence joins TRBV7-3 and TRBJ2-3, with TRBD1 identical over 10 bases. The CDR3 sequence is 15 residues long. J was trimmed by 0 bases and V by 5 bases; bases with no gene match: 2. The V gene's germline CDR1 is SGHTA and CDR2 FQGTGA. Here the CDR3 reads CASSDRGQSTDTQYF. CDR3 DNA: TGTGCCAGCAGCGACAGGGGGCAGAGCACAGATACGCAGTATTTT.

This clone was seen a few times. The chain couples TRBV6-2 or TRBV6-3 to TRBJ2-3, with D possibly TRBD2 on 6 matching bases. V was cut by 4 bases and J by 0 bases, with 11 bases left in between. Per the germline V gene, CDR1 is MNHEY and CDR2 is SVGEGT. The CDR3 has 15 residues. Here the CDR3 DNA reads TGTGCCAGCAGTTTAGCGGTTTCTAGCACAGATACGCAGTATTTT. Translation gives CASSLAVSSTDTQYF.

This clone was observed a few times. V is TRBV7-8 and J is TRBJ1-1, with a possible D match to TRBD1 (5 bases). From germline, CDR1 is SGHVS and CDR2 FQNEAQ. Deletions cut 4 bases from V and 3 bases from J, with 21 bases between. The CDR3 totals 17 residues. The CDR3 is CASSSRGGIGMDTEAFF. For the CDR3, the DNA is TGTGCCAGCAGCTCCCGGGGGGGTATTGGGATGGACACTGAAGCTTTCTTT.

This sequence joins TRBV5-6 and TRBJ2-1; 14 bases are shared with TRBD2. Germline V CDR1 and CDR2: SGHDT, YYEEEE. V lost 5 bases, J lost 5 bases, and 6 bases stayed unmatched. CDR3 size: 16 residues. This chain's CDR3 is CASRDATSGGDNEQFF. The CDR3 region has the DNA TGTGCCAGCAGGGACGCGACTAGCGGGGGGGACAATGAGCAGTTCTTC. Full variable domain (outside the CDR3, taken from reference TRBV5-6 and TRBJ2-1): DAGVTQSPTHLIKTRGQQVTLRCSPKSGHDTVSWYQQALGQGPQFIFQYYEEEERQRGNFPDRFSGHQFPNYSSELNVNALLLGDSALYLCASRDATSGGDNEQFFGPGTRLTVL.

The chain joins TRBV7-3 to TRBJ2-3; 7 nucleotides align to TRBD2. V gave up 7 bases and J gave up 6 bases; unmatched junction bases: 7. The germline V gene has CDR1 SGHTA and CDR2 FQGTGA. The CDR3 runs 13 residues. The CDR3 DNA reads as TGTGCCAGCAACGATTTACTAGCGGATACGCAGTATTTT. Protein: CASNDLLADTQYF. Full variable domain (missing parts from reference TRBV7-3 and TRBJ2-3): GAGVSQTPSNKVTEKGKYVELRCDPISGHTALYWYRQSLGQGPEFLIYFQGTGAADDSGLPNDRFFAVRPEGSVSTLKIQRTERGDSAVYLCASNDLLADTQYFGPGTRLTVL.

This chain connects TRBV7-9 to TRBJ1-4, with D tentatively TRBD1 (5 bases). The CDR3 runs to 17 residues. Deletions cut 0 bases from V and 0 bases from J, with 11 bases between. Per the germline V gene, CDR1 is SEHNR and CDR2 is FQNEAQ (reference sequence). The CDR3 reads CASSLARALATNEKLFF. The CDR3 DNA reads as TGTGCCAGCAGCTTAGCCAGGGCCCTTGCAACTAATGAAAAACTGTTTTTT.

The rearrangement joins TRBV7-3 to TRBJ2-3; TRBD2 matches at 8 bases. Per germline, CDR1 SGHTA and CDR2 FQGTGA. The CDR3 runs to 14 residues. V lost 3 bases to trimming and J lost 1 base; unmatched junction nucleotides: 0. As DNA, the CDR3 is TGTGCCAGCAGCTTTAGCGGGGGCACAGATACGCAGTATTTT. Translated: CASSFSGGTDTQYF.

The chain combines TRBV25-1 with TRBJ2-3, with 8 bases lining up with TRBD2. The V segment lost 3 bases and the J segment 5 bases; nucleotides outside the gene matches: 4. Per germline, CDR1 MGHDK and CDR2 SYGVNS. The CDR3 has 14 amino acids. As DNA, the CDR3 is TGTGCCAGCAGTGACGACGGGGGGGGAGATACGCAGTATTTT. This codes for CASSDDGGGDTQYF.